The 30 T cell receptor beta chains reported below all come from one sample, sequenced in a study of OX40 agonist ivuxolimab in advanced cancers. Only in-frame clones appear in the TCRdb table, and some are missing; sequencing was by immunoSEQ multiplex PCR. Here the sample spans under 70,000 clones, 85% to 90% being singletons. Sequenced here: CD4+ or CD8+ T cells sorted from blood, sampled in a trial of the OX40 agonist ivuxolimab. The origin of the receptors is an adult with an advanced solid tumor such as melanoma, head and neck, liver or kidney cancer.

The chain couples TRBV9 to TRBJ2-7, with 8 bases aligning to TRBD1. The CDR3 has 14 amino acids. J was trimmed by 5 bases and V by 4 bases; bases with no gene match: 8. CDR1 and CDR2 from the germline V gene are SGDLS and YYNGEE. Written as DNA, the CDR3 is TGTGCCAGCAGCCCCCGGACAGGGACCCACGAGCAGTACTTC. Translation: CASSPRTGTHEQYF.

This chain connects TRBV7-6 to TRBJ2-2; 12 positions match TRBD1. The CDR3 consists of 16 residues. The J segment lost 5 bases and the V segment lost 5 bases, leaving 6 bases of the junction unmatched. Germline V gene data show CDR1 as SGHVS and CDR2 as FNYEAQ. This CDR3 reads CASSRRDRGQTGELFF. As DNA, the CDR3 is TGTGCCAGCAGCCGCCGGGACAGGGGGCAAACCGGGGAGCTGTTTTTT.

The chain has TRBV6-6 and TRBJ2-4; D gene uncertain. This CDR3 region has 14 residues. Germline loops: CDR1 MNHNY, CDR2 SVGAGI (reference sequence). V was cut by 6 bases and J by 0 bases, with 9 bases left in between. The CDR3 spells CASRSGLAKNIQYF. CDR3 in DNA: TGTGCCAGCAGGAGTGGGCTAGCCAAAAACATTCAGTACTTC.

V is TRBV9 and J is TRBJ2-5, with D possibly matching TRBD2 (7 bases). V was clipped by 0 bases and J by 4 bases, with 10 bases between them. Per the germline V gene, CDR1 is SGDLS and CDR2 is YYNGEE. This CDR3 is 14 amino acids long. This chain's CDR3 is CASSVAGGTETQYF. In DNA form, the CDR3 reads TGTGCCAGCAGCGTAGCGGGGGGCACAGAGACCCAGTACTTC.

The chain uses TRBV5-1 and TRBJ2-5, with 13 bases that match TRBD2. J lost 2 bases, V lost 5 bases, and 3 bases had no gene match. The CDR3 consists of 15 residues. Germline V gives CDR1 SGHRS, CDR2 YFSETQ. The CDR3 loop reads CASSKLAGGQETQYF. The DNA of the CDR3 is TGCGCCAGCAGTAAACTAGCGGGGGGGCAAGAGACCCAGTACTTC.

The chain uses TRBV6-6 and TRBJ1-1; perhaps TRBD1 as D (6 bases). The V end lost 7 bases, the J end lost 3 bases, and 18 bases lay between the germline ends. From germline, CDR1 is MNHNY and CDR2 SVGAGI (reference sequence). This CDR3 is 15 amino acids long. CDR3 protein: CASKRGDQGYTEAFF. CDR3 DNA: TGTGCCAGCAAAAGAGGTGACCAGGGGTACACTGAAGCTTTCTTT.

The chain employs TRBV11-2 and TRBJ2-7, with TRBD1 identical over 10 bases. Trimming at V came to 5 bases and at J to 4 bases, leaving 8 bases not matched to a gene. CDR3 length: 15 residues. Germline V gives CDR1 SGHAT, CDR2 FQNNGV. The DNA for the CDR3 is TGTGCCAGCAGCGAAGGGACAGGGGTTATTTACGAGCAGTACTTC. This codes for CASSEGTGVIYEQYF.

The J gene is TRBJ2-1, the V gene TRBV7-2, with D tentatively TRBD2 (6 bases). The ends were cut back, 8 bases at V and 5 bases at J, with 19 bases in the middle. This CDR3 comprises 15 residues. Looked up from germline, CDR1 is SGHTA and CDR2 is FQGNSA. CDR3: CASRLSSRGHNEQFF. In DNA form, the CDR3 reads TGTGCCAGCCGATTATCCTCGCGGGGCCACAATGAGCAGTTCTTC.

Worth noting for this clone: Within the sample, other DNA sequences also encode this same CDR3. The chain has TRBV5-4 and TRBJ2-7; 8 nucleotides agree with TRBD1. The CDR3 has 13 residues. The V gene end was trimmed by 5 bases and the J gene end by 7 bases; junction bases not matched to a gene: 8. From germline, CDR1 is SGHNT and CDR2 YYREEE (reference sequence). This chain's CDR3 is CASSSQGAEEQYF. The CDR3 bases are TGTGCCAGCAGTTCTCAGGGGGCCGAGGAGCAGTACTTC.

The chain employs TRBV11-2 and TRBJ1-3; perhaps TRBD1 as D (6 bases). Germline V CDR1 and CDR2: SGHAT, FQNNGV. Trimming cost V 3 bases and J 0 bases, with 15 bases left between them. This CDR3 comprises 17 residues. Here the CDR3 DNA reads TGTGCCAGCAGCTTTATGGGGGCCACGAGCTCTGGAAACACCATATATTTT. It encodes CASSFMGATSSGNTIYF. Complete variable domain (other parts from reference TRBV11-2 and TRBJ1-3): EAGVAQSPRYKIIEKRQSVAFWCNPISGHATLYWYQQILGQGPKLLIQFQNNGVVDDSQLPKDRFSAERLKGVDSTLKIQPAKLEDSAVYLCASSFMGATSSGNTIYFGEGSWLTVV.

The chain couples TRBV5-1 to TRBJ2-2; 13 positions match TRBD2. The CDR3 covers 18 residues. Germline V gene data show CDR1 as SGHRS and CDR2 as YFSETQ. Trimming at V came to 5 bases and at J to 5 bases, leaving 12 bases not matched to a gene. CDR3: CASRQTSGRAYGTGELFF. For the CDR3, the DNA is TGCGCCAGCAGACAAACTAGCGGGAGGGCCTACGGTACCGGGGAGCTGTTTTTT. Full variable domain (missing parts from reference TRBV5-1 and TRBJ2-2): KAGVTQTPRYLIKTRGQQVTLSCSPISGHRSVSWYQQTPGQGLQFLFEYFSETQRNKGNFPGRFSGRQFSNSRSEMNVSTLELGDSALYLCASRQTSGRAYGTGELFFGEGSRLTVL.

This sequence joins TRBV5-1 and TRBJ1-3; the D is unclear. V was pared by 2 bases and J by 0 bases, with 6 bases between. Germline values: CDR1 SGHRS, CDR2 YFSETQ. This CDR3 region has 14 residues. The CDR3 DNA follows: TGCGCCAGCAGCTTCGATTTCTCTGGAAACACCATATATTTT. Protein: CASSFDFSGNTIYF.

The gene calls are TRBV10-3 and TRBJ2-5, with D unresolved. The CDR3 is 13 amino acids. CDR1 is ENHRY, CDR2 SYGVKD, per germline. V lost 4 bases to trimming and J lost 4 bases, with 10 bases between them. The CDR3 DNA sequence: TGTGCCATCAGTGTCCAACAGACAGAGACCCAGTACTTC. Translating gives CAISVQQTETQYF.

The V and J genes are TRBV7-9 and TRBJ2-1; 10 nucleotides match TRBD2. This CDR3 is 16 amino acids long. The V gene end was trimmed by 1 base and the J gene end by 6 bases; junction bases not matched to a gene: 6. CDR1 and CDR2 from the germline V gene are SEHNR and FQNEAQ (reference sequence). In DNA, the CDR3 is TGTGCCAGCAGCTTAGGGCTAGCGGGAGCCCCCAATGAGCAGTTCTTC. Amino acids: CASSLGLAGAPNEQFF.

The rearrangement joins TRBV19 to TRBJ2-7, with a possible D match to TRBD1 (6 bases). The CDR3 runs to 13 residues. CDR1 is LNHDA and CDR2 is SQIVND in the germline V gene (reference sequence). The ends were cut back, 4 bases at V and 3 bases at J, with 10 bases in the middle. CDR3 residues: CASSKQGDYEQYF. The DNA for the CDR3 is TGTGCCAGTAGTAAACAGGGTGACTACGAGCAGTACTTC.

This rearrangement joins TRBV10-3 to TRBJ2-1; TRBD2 agrees at 7 bases. Unmatched junction bases numbered 5, after V lost 6 bases and J lost 0 bases. The CDR3 runs to 15 residues. The V gene's germline CDR1 is ENHRY and CDR2 SYGVKD. The CDR3 sequence is CAIRSLADSYNEQFF. The CDR3 region has the DNA TGTGCCATCAGGTCTCTAGCGGACTCCTACAATGAGCAGTTCTTC.

The chain has TRBV5-1 and TRBJ2-7; 9 bases map to TRBD2. This CDR3 region has 14 residues. Unmatched junction bases numbered 3, after V lost 3 bases and J lost 2 bases. The germline V gene encodes CDR1 SGHRS and CDR2 YFSETQ. CDR3 coding DNA: TGCGCCAGCAGCTCGACTAGCGGAACCTACGAGCAGTACTTC. Amino acids: CASSSTSGTYEQYF.

The J gene is TRBJ1-5, the V gene TRBV5-8, with D hard to call. The CDR3 totals 15 residues. Between the trimmed V and J ends, which lost 3 bases and 0 bases, there was a span of 10 bases. Germline V gene data show CDR1 as SGHTS and CDR2 as YDEGEE. The CDR3 sequence: CASSSGGYSNQPQHF. The CDR3 DNA is TGTGCCAGCAGCTCGGGAGGATATAGCAATCAGCCCCAGCATTTT.

The gene calls are TRBV28 and TRBJ1-1; 10 positions agree with TRBD1. The CDR3 runs 13 residues. Unmatched junction bases numbered 4, after V lost 5 bases and J lost 7 bases. Per germline, CDR1 MDHEN and CDR2 SYDVKM. The CDR3 bases are TGTGCCAGCAGTCCCGGACAGGGGGGTGAAGCTTTCTTT. Translating gives CASSPGQGGEAFF.

The gene calls are TRBV6-1 and TRBJ1-2, with 7 bases fitting TRBD1. This CDR3 has 13 residues. Germline V CDR1 and CDR2: MNHNS, SASEGT. Unmatched junction bases numbered 1, after V lost 4 bases and J lost 2 bases. The CDR3 reads CASSVQGNYGYTF. The CDR3 bases are TGTGCCAGCAGTGTACAGGGGAACTATGGCTACACCTTC.

The gene calls are TRBV5-1 and TRBJ2-1, with D perhaps TRBD1 (5 bases). This CDR3 has 14 residues. Germline CDR1 reads SGHRS; CDR2 reads YFSETQ. Trimming took off 0 bases at V and 8 bases at J, with 12 bases between the two ends. The CDR3 DNA is TGCGCCAGCAGCTTGGTAGGGGCAGGCGATGAGCAGTTCTTC. Translation: CASSLVGAGDEQFF. Drawing the rest from reference TRBV5-1 and TRBJ2-1, the complete variable domain is KAGVTQTPRYLIKTRGQQVTLSCSPISGHRSVSWYQQTPGQGLQFLFEYFSETQRNKGNFPGRFSGRQFSNSRSEMNVSTLELGDSALYLCASSLVGAGDEQFFGPGTRLTVL.

The genes are TRBV29-1 and TRBJ2-4, with D possibly being TRBD1 (6 bases). This CDR3 comprises 12 residues. The V gene's germline CDR1 is SQVTM and CDR2 ANQGSEA. Trimming removed 4 bases at V and 8 bases at J, with 12 bases between. For the CDR3, the DNA is TGCAGCGTTGGAAGGGGGAGCGACATTCAGTACTTC. Residues: CSVGRGSDIQYF.

The chain uses TRBV5-8 and TRBJ2-1; D is possibly TRBD2 (6 bases). The CDR3 is 16 residues long. Germline V gene sequence: CDR1 SGHTS, CDR2 YDEGEE. V lost 0 bases and J lost 4, with 14 bases in between. CDR3 DNA sequence: TGTGCCAGCAGCTTGGGGATTTCCGGAGGGTACAATGAGCAGTTCTTC. Encoded protein: CASSLGISGGYNEQFF.

The chain couples TRBV7-9 to TRBJ2-1; the match to TRBD2 covers 9 bases. Germline CDR1 and CDR2: SEHNR and FQNEAQ (reference sequence). The CDR3 loop spans 15 amino acids. The V segment lost 1 base and the J segment 5 bases; nucleotides outside the gene matches: 3. Here the CDR3 reads CASSLGREGNNEQFF. The CDR3, as DNA: TGTGCCAGCAGCTTAGGGCGGGAGGGAAACAATGAGCAGTTCTTC.

The CDR3 DNA sequence: TGTGCCAGCAGTTCTCAGGGAAGCTACAATGAGCAGTTCTTC. Translation gives CASSSQGSYNEQFF. The gene calls are TRBV7-9 and TRBJ2-1; D is perhaps TRBD1 (5 bases). Germline V lookup: CDR1 SEHNR, CDR2 FQNEAQ (reference sequence). V dropped 6 bases and J dropped 3 bases, with 12 bases sitting between them. The CDR3 extends over 14 amino acids.

The rearrangement links TRBV6-4 to TRBJ1-5; no reliable D call. The CDR3 consists of 16 residues. Trimming took off 0 bases at V and 7 bases at J, with 16 bases between the two ends. Germline loops: CDR1 MRHNA, CDR2 SNTAGT. The CDR3 bases are TGTGCCAGCAGTGACTCGATCCAGGCCAGGAGGCAGCCCCAGCATTTT. This translates into CASSDSIQARRQPQHF.

This chain joins TRBV28 and TRBJ2-7, with D perhaps TRBD2 (7 bases). CDR3 length: 14 residues. Looked up from germline, CDR1 is MDHEN and CDR2 is SYDVKM. Trimming removed 7 bases from V and 4 bases from J, with 17 bases in between. This CDR3 reads CASTRGAGEYEQYF. The CDR3 coding sequence is TGTGCCAGCACCCGGGGGGCGGGAGAATACGAGCAGTACTTC.

The chain is built from TRBV4-1 and TRBJ2-6; D may be TRBD1 (8 bases). The CDR3 runs to 18 residues. In germline, CDR1 is MGHRA, CDR2 YSYEKL. V was pared by 4 bases and J by 0 bases, with 16 bases between. CDR3 in DNA: TGCGCCAGCAGCCCCGACAGGGGACTATTCTCTGGGGCCAACGTCCTGACTTTC. Translation: CASSPDRGLFSGANVLTF.

The chain links TRBV27 to TRBJ2-3, with a tentative D call TRBD1 (6 bases). The CDR3 is made up of 16 amino acids. V dropped 5 bases and J dropped 2 bases, with 17 bases sitting between them. Germline CDR1 MNHEY, CDR2 SMNVEV (reference sequence). The CDR3 DNA reads TGTGCCAGCAGTCCGTTCCTGACAGGACCCACAGATACGCAGTATTTT. As protein: CASSPFLTGPTDTQYF.

The chain combines TRBV10-3 with TRBJ2-7; D possibly corresponds to TRBD2 (5 bases). Germline-derived CDR1 and CDR2 are ENHRY and SYGVKD. CDR3 length equals 15 residues. V was cut by 6 bases and J by 3 bases, with 18 bases left in between. CDR3: CAISGVPEPYYEQYF. The CDR3 DNA follows: TGTGCCATCAGCGGGGTCCCGGAACCTTACTACGAGCAGTACTTC.